This TCR beta chain came from a study of tumor and adjacent non-tumor tissue in lung cancer. General study findings and limits: Normal lung showed higher cumulative top 100 clone frequency than tumor.

This sample's RNA came from whole unsorted tissue. Newly diagnosed lung cancer patients had thoracic surgery in China, August–November 2014, without prior chemotherapy. CDR1 is SGHNT, CDR2 YENEEA, per germline. This CDR3 region has 16 residues. Three rounds of nested PCR, following a modified ARM-PCR protocol, produced the TCRbeta library. TCRdb analysed the multiplex PCR reads with MiXCR anew, one entry per CDR3 protein. Of 200,000 to 250,000 distinct CDR3 sequences in the sample, approximately 74% were seen once. For this clonotype: Its antigen is undetermined. This may arise from a read error, as a much more abundant clone is one base away.

This rearrangement joins TRBV11-3 to TRBJ2-7; TRBD1 or TRBD2 may be the D gene (6 bases each). The sequenced sample was lung tumor tissue. The TCR was taken from a man in his sixties with non-small cell lung cancer. The CDR3 here is CACSTKRGAGYYEQYF. CDR3 in DNA: TGTGCCTGCAGCACCAAGAGGGGGGCGGGGTACTACGAGCAGTACTTC.